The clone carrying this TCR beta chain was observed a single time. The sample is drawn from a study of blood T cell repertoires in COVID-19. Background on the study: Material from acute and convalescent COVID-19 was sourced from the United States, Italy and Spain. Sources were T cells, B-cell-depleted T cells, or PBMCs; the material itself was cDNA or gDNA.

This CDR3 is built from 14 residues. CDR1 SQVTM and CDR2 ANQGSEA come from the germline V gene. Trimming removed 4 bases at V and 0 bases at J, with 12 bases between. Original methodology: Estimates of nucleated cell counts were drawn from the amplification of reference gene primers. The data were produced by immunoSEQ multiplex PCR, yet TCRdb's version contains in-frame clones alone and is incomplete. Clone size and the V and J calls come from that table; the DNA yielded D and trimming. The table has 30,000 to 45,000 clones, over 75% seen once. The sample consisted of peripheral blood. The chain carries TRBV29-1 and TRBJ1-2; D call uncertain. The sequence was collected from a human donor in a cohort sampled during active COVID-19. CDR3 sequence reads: CSVVRKAANYGYTF. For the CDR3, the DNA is TGCAGCGTTGTGAGGAAGGCAGCTAACTATGGCTACACCTTC. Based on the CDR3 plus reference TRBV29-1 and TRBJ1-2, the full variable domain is SAVISQKPSRDICQRGTSLTIQCQVDSQVTMMFWYRQQPGQSLTLIATANQGSEATYESGFVIDKFPISRPNLTFSTLTVSNMSPEDSSIYLCSVVRKAANYGYTFGSGTRLTVV.